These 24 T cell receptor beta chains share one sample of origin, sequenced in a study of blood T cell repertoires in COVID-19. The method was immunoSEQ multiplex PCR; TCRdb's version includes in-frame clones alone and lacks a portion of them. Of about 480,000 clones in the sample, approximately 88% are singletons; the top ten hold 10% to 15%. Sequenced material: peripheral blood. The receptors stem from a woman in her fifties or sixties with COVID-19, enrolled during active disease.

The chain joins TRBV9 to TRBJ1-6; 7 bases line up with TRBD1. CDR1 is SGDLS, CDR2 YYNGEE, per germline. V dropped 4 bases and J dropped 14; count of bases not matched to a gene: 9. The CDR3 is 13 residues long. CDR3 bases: TGTGCCAGCAGCACATGGACAGGAGGAGCCCTCCACTTT. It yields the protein CASSTWTGGALHF.

The DNA of the CDR3 is TGCGCCAGCTCCAAACAGGGGGCAAGGAATGAGCAGTTCTTC. Protein product: CASSKQGARNEQFF. The rearrangement joins TRBV10-1 to TRBJ2-1; TRBD1 matches 9 bases. V lost 8 bases and J lost 7; bases outside the gene matches: 9. Germline V gene data show CDR1 as WNHNN and CDR2 as SYGVQD (reference sequence). CDR3 length: 14 amino acids.

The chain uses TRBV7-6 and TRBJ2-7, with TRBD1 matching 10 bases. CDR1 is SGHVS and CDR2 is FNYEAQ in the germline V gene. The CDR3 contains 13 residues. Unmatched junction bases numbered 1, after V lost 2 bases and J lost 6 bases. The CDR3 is CASSLWDRGEQYF. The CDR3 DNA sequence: TGTGCCAGCAGCTTATGGGACAGGGGCGAGCAGTACTTC. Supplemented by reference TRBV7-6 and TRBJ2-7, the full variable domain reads GAGVSQSPRYKVTKRGQDVALRCDPISGHVSLYWYRQALGQGPEFLTYFNYEAQQDKSGLPNDRFSAERPEGSISTLTIQRTEQRDSAMYRCASSLWDRGEQYFGPGTRLTVT.

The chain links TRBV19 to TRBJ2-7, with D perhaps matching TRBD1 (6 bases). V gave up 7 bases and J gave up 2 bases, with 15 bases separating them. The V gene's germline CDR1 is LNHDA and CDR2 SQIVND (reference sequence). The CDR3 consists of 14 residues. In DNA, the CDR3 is TGTGCCAGTACCTCCACAGGGTCCCCCTACGAGCAGTACTTC. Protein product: CASTSTGSPYEQYF. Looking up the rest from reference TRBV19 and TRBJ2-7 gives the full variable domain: DGGITQSPKYLFRKEGQNVTLSCEQNLNHDAMYWYRQDPGQGLRLIYYSQIVNDFQKGDIAEGYSVSREKKESFPLTVTSAQKNPTAFYLCASTSTGSPYEQYFGPGTRLTVT.

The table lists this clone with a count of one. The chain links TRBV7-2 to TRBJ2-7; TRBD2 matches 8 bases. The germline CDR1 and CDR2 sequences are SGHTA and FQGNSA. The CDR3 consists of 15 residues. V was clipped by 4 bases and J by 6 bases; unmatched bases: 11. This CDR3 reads CASSSPRGGFGEQYF. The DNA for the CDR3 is TGTGCCAGCAGCTCCCCTCGCGGGGGGTTCGGCGAGCAGTACTTC. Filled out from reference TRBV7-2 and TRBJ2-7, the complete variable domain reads GAGVSQSPSNKVTEKGKDVELRCDPISGHTALYWYRQSLGQGLEFLIYFQGNSAPDKSGLPSDRFSAERTGGSVSTLTIQRTQQEDSAVYLCASSSPRGGFGEQYFGPGTRLTVT.

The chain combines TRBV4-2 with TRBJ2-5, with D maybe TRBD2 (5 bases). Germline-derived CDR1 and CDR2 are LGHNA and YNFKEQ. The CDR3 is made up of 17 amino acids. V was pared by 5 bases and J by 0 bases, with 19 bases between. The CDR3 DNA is TGTGCCAGCAGCTTCCGCCCCCCGGGGATTAACCAAGAGACCCAGTACTTC. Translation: CASSFRPPGINQETQYF.

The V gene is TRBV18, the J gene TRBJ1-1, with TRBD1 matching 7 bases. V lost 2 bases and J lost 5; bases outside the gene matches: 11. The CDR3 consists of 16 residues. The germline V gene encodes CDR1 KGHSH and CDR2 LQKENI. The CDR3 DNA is TGTGCCAGCTCACCAACCCGGACAGGAGGAGGGACTGAAGCTTTCTTT. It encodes CASSPTRTGGGTEAFF.

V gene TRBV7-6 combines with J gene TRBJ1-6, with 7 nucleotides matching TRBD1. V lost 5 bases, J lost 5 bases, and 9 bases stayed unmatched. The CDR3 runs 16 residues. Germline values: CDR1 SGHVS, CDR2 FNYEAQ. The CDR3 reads CASSKRQGPNNSPLHF. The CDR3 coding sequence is TGTGCCAGCAGCAAAAGACAGGGCCCCAATAATTCACCCCTCCACTTT.

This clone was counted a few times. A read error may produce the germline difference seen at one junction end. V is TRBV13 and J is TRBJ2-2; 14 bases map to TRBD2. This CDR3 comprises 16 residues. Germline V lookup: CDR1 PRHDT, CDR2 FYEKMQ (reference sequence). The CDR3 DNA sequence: TGTGCCAGCAGCATAGGGACTAGCGGGGGCACCGGGGAGCTGTTTTTT. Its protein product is CASSIGTSGGTGELFF.

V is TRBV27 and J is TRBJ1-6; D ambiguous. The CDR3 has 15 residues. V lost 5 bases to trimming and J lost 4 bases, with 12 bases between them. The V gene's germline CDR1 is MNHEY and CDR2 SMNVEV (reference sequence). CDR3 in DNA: TGTGCCAGCAGTCCGACTGACCGATATAATTCACCCCTCCACTTT. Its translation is CASSPTDRYNSPLHF.

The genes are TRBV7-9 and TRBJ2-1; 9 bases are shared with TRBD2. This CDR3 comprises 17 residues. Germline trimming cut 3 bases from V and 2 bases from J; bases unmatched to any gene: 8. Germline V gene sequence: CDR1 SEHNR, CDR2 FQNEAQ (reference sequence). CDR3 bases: TGTGCCAGCAGCTTCTTCCGCGGGGGGGCCGCCTACAATGAGCAGTTCTTC. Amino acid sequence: CASSFFRGGAAYNEQFF.

Here the CDR3 DNA reads TGTGCCACCAGTGATCGAGGGGGGAACACCGGGGAGCTGTTTTTT. Its translation: CATSDRGGNTGELFF. The J gene is TRBJ2-2, the V gene TRBV24-1; maybe TRBD1 (6 bases). This CDR3 has 15 amino acids. The germline gives CDR1 KGHDR, CDR2 SFDVKD. Trimming took off 3 bases at V and 1 base at J, with 8 bases between the two ends.

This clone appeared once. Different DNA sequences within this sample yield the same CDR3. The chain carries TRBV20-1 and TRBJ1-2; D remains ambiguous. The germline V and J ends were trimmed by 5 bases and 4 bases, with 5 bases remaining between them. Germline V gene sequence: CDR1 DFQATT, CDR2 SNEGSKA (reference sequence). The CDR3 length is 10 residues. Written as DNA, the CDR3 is TGCAGTGCTCCCCTCTATGGCTACACCTTC. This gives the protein CSAPLYGYTF.

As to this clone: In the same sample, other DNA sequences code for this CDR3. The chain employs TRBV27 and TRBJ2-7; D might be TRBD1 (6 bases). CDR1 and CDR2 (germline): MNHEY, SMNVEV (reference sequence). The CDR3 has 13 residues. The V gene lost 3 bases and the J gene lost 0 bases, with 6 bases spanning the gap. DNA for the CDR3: TGTGCCAGCAGTTTGGACAGCTCCTACGAGCAGTACTTC. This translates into CASSLDSSYEQYF.

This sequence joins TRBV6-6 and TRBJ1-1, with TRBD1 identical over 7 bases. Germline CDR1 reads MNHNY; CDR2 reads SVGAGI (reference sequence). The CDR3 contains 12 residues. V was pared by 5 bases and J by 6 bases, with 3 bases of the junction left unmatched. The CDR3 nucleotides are TGTGCCAGCAGTCGAGGACAGGCTGAAGCTTTCTTT. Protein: CASSRGQAEAFF.

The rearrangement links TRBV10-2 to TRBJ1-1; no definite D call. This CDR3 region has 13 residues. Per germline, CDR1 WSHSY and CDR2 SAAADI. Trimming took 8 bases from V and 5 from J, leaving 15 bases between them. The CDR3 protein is CASSSGWGTEAFF. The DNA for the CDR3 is TGCGCCAGCTCCTCGGGGTGGGGAACTGAAGCTTTCTTT.

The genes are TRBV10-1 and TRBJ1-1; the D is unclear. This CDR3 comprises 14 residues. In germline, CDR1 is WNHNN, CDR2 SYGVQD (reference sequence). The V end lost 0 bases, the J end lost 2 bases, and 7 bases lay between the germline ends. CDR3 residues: CASSESEPNTEAFF. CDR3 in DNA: TGCGCCAGCAGTGAGTCCGAGCCTAACACTGAAGCTTTCTTT.

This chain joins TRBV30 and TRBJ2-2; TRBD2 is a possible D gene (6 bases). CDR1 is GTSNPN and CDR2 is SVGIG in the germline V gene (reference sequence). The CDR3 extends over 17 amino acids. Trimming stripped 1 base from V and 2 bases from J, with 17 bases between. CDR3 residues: CAWSARTGTYNTGELFF. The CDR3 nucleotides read TGTGCCTGGAGTGCCCGAACCGGGACTTATAACACCGGGGAGCTGTTTTTT.

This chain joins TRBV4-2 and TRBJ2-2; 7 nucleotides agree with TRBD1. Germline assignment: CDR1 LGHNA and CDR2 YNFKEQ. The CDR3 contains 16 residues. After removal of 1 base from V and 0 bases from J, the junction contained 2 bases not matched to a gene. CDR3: CASSQVRGTNTGELFF. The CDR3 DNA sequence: TGTGCCAGCAGCCAAGTCAGGGGGACGAACACCGGGGAGCTGTTTTTT.

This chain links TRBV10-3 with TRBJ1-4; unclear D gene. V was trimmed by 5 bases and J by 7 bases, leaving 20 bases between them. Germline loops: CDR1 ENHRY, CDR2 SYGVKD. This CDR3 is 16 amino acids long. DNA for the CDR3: TGTGCCATCAGTTCCCCCGGGCGGGGAGTAGGTGAAAAACTGTTTTTT. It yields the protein CAISSPGRGVGEKLFF.

The chain's CDR3 is CASRPGSTAGRSPLHF. DNA for the CDR3: TGTGCCAGCAGGCCGGGGTCAACCGCCGGCCGATCACCCCTCCACTTT. The V and J genes are TRBV2 and TRBJ1-6; D not certain. The CDR3 runs to 16 residues. Germline values: CDR1 SNHLY, CDR2 FYNNEI. The V end was cut by 6 bases, the J end by 10 bases, with 22 bases between.

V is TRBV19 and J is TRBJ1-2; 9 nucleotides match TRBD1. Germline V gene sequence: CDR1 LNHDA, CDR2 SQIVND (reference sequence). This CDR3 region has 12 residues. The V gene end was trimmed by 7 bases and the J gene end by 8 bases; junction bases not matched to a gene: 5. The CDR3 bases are TGTGCCAGTACCAGGACAGGGGTCGGCTACACCTTC. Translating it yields CASTRTGVGYTF.

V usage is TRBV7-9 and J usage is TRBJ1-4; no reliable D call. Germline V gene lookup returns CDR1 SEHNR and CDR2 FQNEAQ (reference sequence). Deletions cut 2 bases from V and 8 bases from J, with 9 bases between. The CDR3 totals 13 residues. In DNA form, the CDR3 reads TGTGCCAGCAGCTTAAACGACGGGGAAAAACTGTTTTTT. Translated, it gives CASSLNDGEKLFF.

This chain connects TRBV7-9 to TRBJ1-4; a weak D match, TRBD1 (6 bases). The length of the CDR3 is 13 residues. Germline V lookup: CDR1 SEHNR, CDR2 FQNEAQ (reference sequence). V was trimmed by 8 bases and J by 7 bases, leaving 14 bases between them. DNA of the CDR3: TGTGCCAGCCGGGGGGGCCTTTCTGAAAAACTGTTTTTT. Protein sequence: CASRGGLSEKLFF.